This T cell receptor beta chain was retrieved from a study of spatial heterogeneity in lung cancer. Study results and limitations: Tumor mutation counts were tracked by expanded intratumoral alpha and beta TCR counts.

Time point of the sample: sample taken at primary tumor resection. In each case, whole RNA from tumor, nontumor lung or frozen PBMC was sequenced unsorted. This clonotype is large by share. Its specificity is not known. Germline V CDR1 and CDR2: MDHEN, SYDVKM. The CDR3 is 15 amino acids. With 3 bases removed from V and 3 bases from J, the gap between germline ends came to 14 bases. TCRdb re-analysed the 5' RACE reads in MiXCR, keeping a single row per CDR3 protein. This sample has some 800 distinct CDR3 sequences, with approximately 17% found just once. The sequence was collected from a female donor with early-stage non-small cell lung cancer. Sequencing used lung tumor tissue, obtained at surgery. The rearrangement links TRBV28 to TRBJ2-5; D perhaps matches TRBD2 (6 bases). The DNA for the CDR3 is TGTGCCAGCAGTTTTAGGAGGAGGGAAAAAGAGACCCAGTACTTC. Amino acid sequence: CASSFRRREKETQYF.